Presented here are 28 T cell receptor beta chains from one specimen sequenced in a study of long-term antiretroviral therapy in people with HIV. Survey-level immunoSEQ v3.0 assays were run. Produced via immunoSEQ multiplex PCR; TCRdb's table is partial and in-frame only. The sample contains about 20,000 clones, approximately 81% of which appear only once. Sequencing was performed on unsorted PBMCs, taken 0.3 years after starting antiretroviral therapy. These receptors were obtained from a woman in her fifties or sixties with HIV.

This chain links TRBV18 with TRBJ1-1; D ambiguous. Germline loops: CDR1 KGHSH, CDR2 LQKENI. This CDR3 has 12 residues. V was trimmed by 6 bases and J by 0 bases, leaving 5 bases between them. Here the CDR3 reads CASSSMNTEAFF. The CDR3 DNA is TGTGCCAGCTCGAGCATGAACACTGAAGCTTTCTTT. Looking up the rest from reference TRBV18 and TRBJ1-1 gives the full variable domain: NAGVMQNPRHLVRRRGQEARLRCSPMKGHSHVYWYRQLPEEGLKFMVYLQKENIIDESGMPKERFSAEFPKEGPSILRIQQVVRGDSAAYFCASSSMNTEAFFGQGTRLTVV.

The chain combines TRBV30 with TRBJ1-3; the D gene is possibly TRBD1 (5 bases). The CDR3 length is 15 residues. V lost 0 bases to trimming and J lost 2 bases, with 11 bases between them. The germline gives CDR1 GTSNPN, CDR2 SVGIG (reference sequence). The CDR3 here is CAWSVLGTAGNTIYF. DNA of the CDR3: TGTGCCTGGAGTGTACTTGGGACGGCTGGAAACACCATATATTTT. The full variable domain, its missing parts supplied by reference TRBV30 and TRBJ1-3, is SQTIHQWPATLVQPVGSPLSLECTVEGTSNPNLYWYRQAAGRGLQLLFYSVGIGQISSEVPQNLSASRPQDRQFILSSKKLLLSDSGFYLCAWSVLGTAGNTIYFGEGSWLTVV.

V gene TRBV4-1 combines with J gene TRBJ2-2, with 8 bases fitting TRBD1. The germline V gene encodes CDR1 MGHRA and CDR2 YSYEKL. J lost 1 base, V lost 3 bases, and 4 bases had no gene match. The CDR3 is 16 residues long. CDR3 in amino acids: CASSQAGTGNTGELFF. CDR3 sequence (DNA): TGCGCCAGCAGCCAGGCCGGGACAGGGAACACCGGGGAGCTGTTTTTT.

The V and J genes are TRBV2 and TRBJ1-2, with D perhaps TRBD1 (5 bases). V lost 8 bases and J lost 5, with 18 bases in between. The CDR3 length is 14 residues. Per the germline V gene, CDR1 is SNHLY and CDR2 is FYNNEI. The CDR3 DNA sequence: TGTGCCAGCGGGACCCGATCCTCTCTTTATGGCTACACCTTC. As protein: CASGTRSSLYGYTF.

J is TRBJ2-7 and V is TRBV5-6; TRBD2 is a possible D gene (6 bases). V shed 2 bases and J shed 3 bases, with 9 bases lying between them. This CDR3 is 13 amino acids long. Looked up from germline, CDR1 is SGHDT and CDR2 is YYEEEE. The CDR3 sequence: CASSFWGDYEQYF. The CDR3 nucleotides are TGTGCCAGCAGCTTTTGGGGGGACTACGAGCAGTACTTC.

This sequence joins TRBV19 and TRBJ2-5, with D possibly being TRBD2 (7 bases). The CDR3 is 15 residues long. Looked up from germline, CDR1 is LNHDA and CDR2 is SQIVND (reference sequence). Trimming removed 1 base from V and 1 base from J, with 10 bases in between. The CDR3, as DNA: TGTGCCAGTAGTATAGCGGGGGGCGCCCAAGAGACCCAGTACTTC. It yields the protein CASSIAGGAQETQYF.

The V call is TRBV27, the J call TRBJ2-1, with D possibly being TRBD1 or TRBD2 (5 bases each). Germline assignment: CDR1 MNHEY and CDR2 SMNVEV (reference sequence). The CDR3 sequence is 14 residues long. The V end was cut by 3 bases, the J end by 7 bases, with 13 bases between. The CDR3 nucleotides are TGTGCCAGCAGTTTCGGGACCGTACTAAATGAGCAGTTCTTC. It specifies CASSFGTVLNEQFF.

This chain connects TRBV6-5 to TRBJ1-1; possible D gene TRBD1, 5 bases. Looked up from germline, CDR1 is MNHEY and CDR2 is SVGAGI. CDR3 length: 13 residues. V lost 6 bases and J lost 1, with 9 bases in between. Here the CDR3 reads CASSRTGNTEAFF. CDR3 nucleotide sequence: TGTGCCAGCAGCCGCACAGGGAACACTGAAGCTTTCTTT.

The chain carries TRBV7-9 and TRBJ2-7; unclear D gene. The CDR3 totals 16 residues. The germline gives CDR1 SEHNR, CDR2 FQNEAQ (reference sequence). Trimming left V 4 bases short and J 0 bases short, with 16 bases between. CDR3 sequence reads: CASSSETVPPSYEQYF. The CDR3 DNA is TGTGCCAGCAGCTCAGAAACAGTTCCACCCTCCTACGAGCAGTACTTC.

The rearrangement uses TRBV4-1 and TRBJ1-2, with TRBD1 identical over 9 bases. Germline V gene lookup returns CDR1 MGHRA and CDR2 YSYEKL. V was clipped by 4 bases and J by 4 bases; unmatched bases: 7. The CDR3 sequence is 15 residues long. CDR3 protein: CASSLSSGQGYGYTF. The CDR3 DNA follows: TGCGCCAGCAGCCTATCCTCGGGACAGGGCTATGGCTACACCTTC.

The V and J genes are TRBV5-1 and TRBJ1-4; D might be TRBD1 (6 bases). The CDR3 covers 14 residues. Germline assignment: CDR1 SGHRS and CDR2 YFSETQ. V lost 4 bases, J lost 6 bases, and 13 bases lay in between. Here the CDR3 reads CASSPGTRDEKLFF. The CDR3 region has the DNA TGCGCCAGCAGCCCTGGGACACGGGATGAAAAACTGTTTTTT.

Of note for this clone: One end of the junction is discordant with germline, which a read error may explain. The gene calls are TRBV7-8 and TRBJ2-6; no clear D. The germline CDR1 and CDR2 sequences are SGHVS and FQNEAQ. The CDR3 is 16 residues long. The CDR3 loop reads CASSVAPFSGANVLTF. CDR3 coding DNA: TGTGCCAGCAGCGTAGCTCCCTTCTCTGGGGCCAACGTCCTGACTTTC.

The chain uses TRBV28 and TRBJ2-7; possibly TRBD1 or TRBD2 for D (5 bases each). This CDR3 spans 15 amino acids. V lost 6 bases and J 0 bases, leaving 15 bases between the germline ends. Germline V gives CDR1 MDHEN, CDR2 SYDVKM. The CDR3 region is CASRERGVLSYEQYF. For the CDR3, the DNA is TGTGCCAGCAGAGAGAGAGGGGTCCTCTCCTACGAGCAGTACTTC.

The rearrangement uses TRBV27 and TRBJ1-1, with D possibly TRBD1 on 5 matching bases. V was trimmed by 2 bases and J by 0 bases, leaving 10 bases between them. Per germline, CDR1 MNHEY and CDR2 SMNVEV (reference sequence). This CDR3 has 15 amino acids. The CDR3 is CASSLGPGLNTEAFF. The DNA for the CDR3 is TGTGCCAGCAGTTTAGGGCCGGGACTGAACACTGAAGCTTTCTTT.

The CDR3: CASSLDRTGTQYF. The CDR3, as DNA: TGTGCCAGCAGCTTGGATAGGACAGGGACGCAGTATTTT. The chain joins TRBV7-8 to TRBJ2-3, with 8 bases lining up with TRBD1. Trimming cost V 3 bases and J 9 bases; bases outside gene matches: 5. Germline V gene data show CDR1 as SGHVS and CDR2 as FQNEAQ. The length of the CDR3 is 13 residues. The complete variable domain, with remaining parts taken from reference TRBV7-8 and TRBJ2-3, reads GAGVSQSPRYKVAKRGQDVALRCDPISGHVSLFWYQQALGQGPEFLTYFQNEAQLDKSGLPSDRFFAERPEGSVSTLKIQRTQQEDSAVYLCASSLDRTGTQYFGPGTRLTVL.

The rearrangement links TRBV6-5 to TRBJ2-5; 8 nucleotides agree with TRBD1. From germline, CDR1 is MNHEY and CDR2 SVGAGI. V lost 2 bases to trimming and J lost 7 bases; unmatched junction nucleotides: 3. CDR3 length: 13 amino acids. CDR3 region: CASSYGQGGTQYF. CDR3 coding DNA: TGTGCCAGCAGTTACGGACAGGGCGGGACCCAGTACTTC.

V and J are TRBV23-1 and TRBJ1-5, with 9 bases identical to TRBD1. TRBV23-1 is an open reading frame, and its role is uncertain. V dropped 0 bases and J dropped 6; count of bases not matched to a gene: 9. CDR3 length equals 17 residues. CDR3 sequence: CASSQSGTGKCGQPQHF. CDR3 coding DNA: TGCGCCAGCAGTCAATCGGGGACAGGGAAATGCGGTCAGCCCCAGCATTTT.

The chain joins TRBV30 to TRBJ1-5; D gene unclear. V was pared by 3 bases and J by 3 bases, with 15 bases between. The V gene's germline CDR1 is GTSNPN and CDR2 SVGIG (reference sequence). The CDR3 totals 15 residues. The chain's CDR3 is CAWRDPAGYNQPQHF. The CDR3 bases are TGTGCCTGGAGGGACCCGGCAGGTTACAATCAGCCCCAGCATTTT.

This clone appeared a few times. The chain recombines TRBV10-1 with TRBJ2-7, with TRBD1 matching over 10 bases. Germline values: CDR1 WNHNN, CDR2 SYGVQD (reference sequence). Trimming took 6 bases from V and 9 from J; bases not matched to a gene: 14. The CDR3 runs 15 residues. CDR3 loop: CASSSTGTGELVQYF. CDR3 bases: TGCGCCAGCAGCTCTACGGGGACAGGGGAGTTGGTGCAGTACTTC.

The chain carries TRBV19 and TRBJ2-1; no firm D call. CDR1 is LNHDA, CDR2 SQIVND, per germline (reference sequence). The CDR3 totals 17 residues. The V gene lost 3 bases and the J gene lost 5 bases, with 20 bases spanning the gap. The CDR3 bases are TGTGCCAGTAGTATCCACAGCCCCACACCTTCCCACAATGAGCAGTTCTTC. Its translation is CASSIHSPTPSHNEQFF.

V gene TRBV5-1 combines with J gene TRBJ2-7; D is ambiguous. V lost 5 bases and J 5 bases, leaving 17 bases between the germline ends. Per germline, CDR1 SGHRS and CDR2 YFSETQ. This CDR3 spans 14 amino acids. The CDR3: CASREGPPMHEQYF. The CDR3 DNA reads as TGCGCCAGCAGGGAAGGCCCCCCAATGCACGAGCAGTACTTC.

The chain recombines TRBV30 with TRBJ2-3; D might be TRBD1 (5 bases). Trimming took 1 base from V and 0 from J, leaving 11 bases between them. CDR1 is GTSNPN and CDR2 is SVGIG in the germline V gene (reference sequence). This CDR3 comprises 15 residues. CDR3 residues: CAWSAQGSSTDTQYF. DNA for the CDR3: TGTGCCTGGAGTGCCCAGGGATCTAGCACAGATACGCAGTATTTT.

The V call is TRBV11-1, the J call TRBJ2-2; TRBD2 aligns across 11 bases. Germline CDR1 reads SGHAT; CDR2 reads FQDESV (reference sequence). This CDR3 comprises 16 residues. V shed 1 base, J shed 2 bases, and the junction held 0 bases outside the gene matches. This chain's CDR3 is CASSLGLAGNTGELFF. The DNA of the CDR3 is TGTGCCAGCAGCTTAGGACTAGCGGGAAACACCGGGGAGCTGTTTTTT.

The chain couples TRBV10-3 to TRBJ2-3; D is uncertain. The V end was cut by 4 bases, the J end by 6 bases, with 11 bases between. The CDR3 contains 13 residues. Germline V gene sequence: CDR1 ENHRY, CDR2 SYGVKD. In DNA form, the CDR3 reads TGTGCCATCAGTGCTATTAACATGGATACGCAGTATTTT. It yields the protein CAISAINMDTQYF.

This chain uses TRBV30 with TRBJ1-4; D uncertain. The germline gives CDR1 GTSNPN, CDR2 SVGIG (reference sequence). V dropped 3 bases and J dropped 7 bases, with 15 bases sitting between them. This CDR3 is 14 amino acids long. CDR3 in amino acids: CAWSPLTWVEKLFF. In DNA, the CDR3 is TGTGCCTGGAGCCCTCTCACCTGGGTTGAAAAACTGTTTTTT.

The chain employs TRBV9 and TRBJ1-6; TRBD1 might be the D (5 bases). V gave up 0 bases and J gave up 3 bases, with 7 bases separating them. CDR3 size: 15 residues. In germline, CDR1 is SGDLS, CDR2 YYNGEE. The CDR3 region has the DNA TGTGCCAGCAGCGTAGATGACAGCTATAATTCACCCCTCCACTTT. Protein sequence: CASSVDDSYNSPLHF.

This clone was detected once. The chain is built from TRBV5-1 and TRBJ2-5; 8 nucleotides align to TRBD2. CDR1 SGHRS and CDR2 YFSETQ come from the germline V gene. The CDR3 extends over 15 amino acids. The V segment lost 0 bases and the J segment 1 base; nucleotides outside the gene matches: 2. CDR3 residues: CASSLVTSGQETQYF. CDR3 coding DNA: TGCGCCAGCAGCTTGGTCACTAGCGGCCAAGAGACCCAGTACTTC.

This chain joins TRBV28 and TRBJ1-2, with a tentative D call TRBD1 (6 bases). CDR1 MDHEN and CDR2 SYDVKM come from the germline V gene. The CDR3 sequence is 14 residues long. V dropped 2 bases and J dropped 2 bases, with 9 bases sitting between them. The CDR3 sequence: CASSLTGQNYGYTF. The CDR3 DNA sequence: TGTGCCAGCAGTTTAACAGGACAGAACTATGGCTACACCTTC.